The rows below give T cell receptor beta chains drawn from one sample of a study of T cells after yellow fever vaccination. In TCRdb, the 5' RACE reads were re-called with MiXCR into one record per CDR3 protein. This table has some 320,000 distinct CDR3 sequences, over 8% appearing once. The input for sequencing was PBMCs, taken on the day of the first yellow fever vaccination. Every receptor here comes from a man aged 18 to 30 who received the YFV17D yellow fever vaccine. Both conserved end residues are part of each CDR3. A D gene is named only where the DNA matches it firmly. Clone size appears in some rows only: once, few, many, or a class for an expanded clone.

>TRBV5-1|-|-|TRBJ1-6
TGCGCCAGCAGCTTACGGGGAACCTATAATTCACCCCTCCACTTT
CASSLRGTYNSPLHF
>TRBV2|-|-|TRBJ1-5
TGTGCCAGCAGTGAAAGCTTCAATCAGCCCCAGCATTTT
CASSESFNQPQHF
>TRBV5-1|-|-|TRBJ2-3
TGCGCCAGCAGCTTGTTATCTAGCACAGATACGCAGTATTTT
CASSLLSSTDTQYF
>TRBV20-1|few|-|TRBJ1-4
TGCAGTGCTAGAGCTACAACGAATAATGAAAAACTGTTTTTT
CSARATTNNEKLFF
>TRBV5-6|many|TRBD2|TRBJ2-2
TGTGCCAGCAGCTTGAGCGGGGGCAGGGAGCTGTTTTTT
CASSLSGGRELFF
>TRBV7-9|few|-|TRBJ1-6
TGTGCCAGCAGCTTAATAGGGTCCCCCCATGAGGATTCACCCCTCCACTTT
CASSLIGSPHEDSPLHF
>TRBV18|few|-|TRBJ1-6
TGTGCCAGCTCACCTGGCGTAGGACCGACATCCTCACCCCTCCACTTT
CASSPGVGPTSSPLHF
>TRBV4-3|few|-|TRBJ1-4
TGCGCCAGCAGCCAGTTGGGGGGGACAACTAATGAAAAACTGTTTTTT
CASSQLGGTTNEKLFF
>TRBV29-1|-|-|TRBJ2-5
TGCAGCGTCCTGACTCCGCTGGAGACCCAGTACTTC
CSVLTPLETQYF
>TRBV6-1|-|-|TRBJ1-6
TGTGGCACCAAAACAGCTGATCAATCACCCCTCCACTTT
CGTKTADQSPLHF
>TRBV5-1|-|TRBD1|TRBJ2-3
TGCGCCAGCAGCTCTCAGACAGGGGCCATCACAGATACGCAGTATTTT
CASSSQTGAITDTQYF
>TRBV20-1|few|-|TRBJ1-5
TGCAGTGCTAGGACTACTAGCAATCAGCCCCAGCATTTT
CSARTTSNQPQHF
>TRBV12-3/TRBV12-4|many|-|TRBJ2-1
TGTGCCAGCAGTTTTACCAATGAGCAGTTCTTC
CASSFTNEQFF
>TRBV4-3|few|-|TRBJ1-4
TGCGCCAGCAGCCAAGAATGGGCAGGAAATGAAAAACTGTTTTTT
CASSQEWAGNEKLFF
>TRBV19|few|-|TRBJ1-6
TGTGCCAGTAGTATCCCCCACGGAAGGTCACCCCTCCACTTT
CASSIPHGRSPLHF
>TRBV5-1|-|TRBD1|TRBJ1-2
TGCGCCAGCAGCTTCTTGGCAGGGGGGAACTATGGCTACACCTTC
CASSFLAGGNYGYTF
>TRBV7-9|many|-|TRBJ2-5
TGTGCCAGCAGCTTAGTAGGCGGGCCCCAGTACTTC
CASSLVGGPQYF
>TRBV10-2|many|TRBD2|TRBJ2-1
TGCGCCAGCACTCTAGCGGGGGGAAACAATGAGCAGTTCTTC
CASTLAGGNNEQFF
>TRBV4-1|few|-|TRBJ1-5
TGCGCCAGCAGCCGCGACCGCCAAGTGGGTCAGCCCCAGCATTTT
CASSRDRQVGQPQHF
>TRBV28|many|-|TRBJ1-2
TGTGCCAGCAGTTTAGGCCCCGAGGGTCACTATGGCTACACCTTC
CASSLGPEGHYGYTF
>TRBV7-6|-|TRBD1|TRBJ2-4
TGTGCCAGCAGCTCTGCTCCGGGACAGGGAAGTATTCAGTACTTC
CASSSAPGQGSIQYF
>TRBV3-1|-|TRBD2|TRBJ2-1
TGTGCCAGCAGCCAAGTTGCTAGCGGGGGGACCTACAATGAGCAGTTCTTC
CASSQVASGGTYNEQFF
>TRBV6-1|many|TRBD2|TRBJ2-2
TGTGCCAGTTCTGGGGGTAGCGGGGGATCCGGGGAGCTGTTTTTT
CASSGGSGGSGELFF
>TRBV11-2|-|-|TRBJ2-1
TGTGCCAGCAGCCTCAACCGTGGAGAGCAGTTCTTC
CASSLNRGEQFF
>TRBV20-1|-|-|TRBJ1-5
TGCAGTGCACACCTTGAGGGGAGCAATCAGCCCCAGCATTTT
CSAHLEGSNQPQHF